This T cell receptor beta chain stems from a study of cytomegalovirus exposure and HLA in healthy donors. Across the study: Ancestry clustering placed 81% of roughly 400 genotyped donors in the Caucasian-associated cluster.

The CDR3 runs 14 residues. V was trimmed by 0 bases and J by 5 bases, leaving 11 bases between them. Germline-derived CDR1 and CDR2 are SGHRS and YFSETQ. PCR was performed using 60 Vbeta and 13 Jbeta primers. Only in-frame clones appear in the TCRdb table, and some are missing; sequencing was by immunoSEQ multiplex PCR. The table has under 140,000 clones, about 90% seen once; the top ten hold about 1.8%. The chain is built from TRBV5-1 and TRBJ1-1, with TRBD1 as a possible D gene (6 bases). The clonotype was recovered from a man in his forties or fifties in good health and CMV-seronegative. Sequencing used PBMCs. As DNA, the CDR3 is TGCGCCAGCAGCTTGGAGGGGGGGGGAACTGAAGCTTTCTTT. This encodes CASSLEGGGTEAFF.